The 20 T cell receptor beta chains in this list originate from one sample, sequenced in a study of T cell responses to AZD1222 COVID-19 vaccine. Assay used: immunoSEQ multiplex PCR; TCRdb lists only in-frame clones, some missing. Of over 100,000 clones listed, about nine tenths are singletons. The source material was peripheral blood, sampled on day 0 of AZD1222 vaccination. Receptors originate from an adult in good health.

The chain has TRBV5-1 and TRBJ1-2, with D possibly TRBD1 on 6 matching bases. Per germline, CDR1 SGHRS and CDR2 YFSETQ. The germline V and J ends were trimmed by 0 bases and 8 bases, with 11 bases remaining between them. The CDR3 has 13 amino acids. CDR3 amino acids: CASSLVVQGGYTF. The CDR3, as DNA: TGCGCCAGCAGCTTGGTAGTACAGGGAGGCTACACCTTC.

The chain has TRBV7-2 and TRBJ1-5, with TRBD1 as a possible D gene (5 bases). V was pared by 2 bases and J by 5 bases, with 13 bases between. This CDR3 is built from 15 residues. Germline CDR1 reads SGHTA; CDR2 reads FQGNSA. The CDR3 DNA follows: TGTGCCAGCAGCTTATATAGTTCAGGGTATCAGCCCCAGCATTTT. Translated: CASSLYSSGYQPQHF.

The gene calls are TRBV5-1 and TRBJ2-5, with 7 bases lining up with TRBD1. The CDR3 has 13 residues. Germline V gives CDR1 SGHRS, CDR2 YFSETQ. With V trimmed by 4 bases and J by 5 bases, 5 bases remained unmatched. The CDR3 DNA is TGCGCCAGCAGCAAAGGGGGCAGGGAGACCCAGTACTTC. It encodes CASSKGGRETQYF.

This chain connects TRBV6-5 to TRBJ2-7; 14 bases are shared with TRBD2. CDR3 length: 15 amino acids. Germline CDR1 and CDR2: MNHEY and SVGAGI. After removal of 8 bases from V and 4 bases from J, the junction contained 7 bases not matched to a gene. This CDR3 is CASGDGLAGGYEQYF. CDR3 sequence (DNA): TGTGCCAGCGGCGACGGACTAGCGGGGGGTTACGAGCAGTACTTC.

This clone was seen only once. The rearrangement links TRBV6-6 to TRBJ2-7; D gene uncertain. The germline CDR1 and CDR2 sequences are MNHNY and SVGAGI (reference sequence). The V and J ends lost 0 bases and 4 bases respectively, with 7 bases between them. This CDR3 spans 13 amino acids. Here the CDR3 reads CASSYSIQYEQYF. As DNA, the CDR3 is TGTGCCAGCAGTTACTCGATTCAGTACGAGCAGTACTTC.

The V gene is TRBV27, the J gene TRBJ2-1; either TRBD1 or TRBD2 may fit D (5 bases each). This CDR3 region has 17 residues. Trimming cost V 5 bases and J 0 bases, with 17 bases left between them. Germline V gives CDR1 MNHEY, CDR2 SMNVEV (reference sequence). CDR3 sequence reads: CASSSLGVGDSYNEQFF. The CDR3 bases are TGTGCCAGCAGTAGCCTCGGGGTAGGGGACTCCTACAATGAGCAGTTCTTC.

CDR3 nucleotides: TGCAGCGTAAGGACAGTGGCTGAAGCTTTCTTT. Protein product: CSVRTVAEAFF. V usage is TRBV29-1 and J usage is TRBJ1-1, with a possible D match to TRBD1 (6 bases). The V end was cut by 6 bases, the J end by 6 bases, with 11 bases between. The germline V gene encodes CDR1 SQVTM and CDR2 ANQGSEA. CDR3 length equals 11 residues.

The chain employs TRBV5-4 and TRBJ2-5, with 11 bases lining up with TRBD2. This CDR3 contains 16 residues. Germline CDR1 is SGHNT and CDR2 is YYREEE (reference sequence). The J segment lost 6 bases and the V segment lost 4 bases, leaving 11 bases of the junction unmatched. The CDR3 region is CASSPSLAGDGKTQYF. CDR3 sequence (DNA): TGTGCCAGCAGCCCGTCACTAGCGGGGGACGGAAAGACCCAGTACTTC.

This chain links TRBV5-1 with TRBJ1-1; the match to TRBD1 covers 7 bases. This CDR3 region has 14 residues. The germline V gene encodes CDR1 SGHRS and CDR2 YFSETQ. The J segment lost 0 bases and the V segment lost 2 bases, leaving 1 base of the junction unmatched. The CDR3: CASSFQGVNTEAFF. The CDR3 DNA reads as TGCGCCAGCAGCTTCCAGGGGGTGAACACTGAAGCTTTCTTT.

V and J are TRBV9 and TRBJ2-2; 8 bases map to TRBD2. Germline-derived CDR1 and CDR2 are SGDLS and YYNGEE. The CDR3 sequence is 16 residues long. The V gene end was trimmed by 4 bases and the J gene end by 1 base; junction bases not matched to a gene: 6. This CDR3 reads CASSKRSGGNTGELFF. The DNA for the CDR3 is TGTGCCAGCAGCAAAAGGAGCGGGGGGAACACCGGGGAGCTGTTTTTT.

The chain combines TRBV19 with TRBJ1-2; D perhaps matches TRBD1 (5 bases). This CDR3 contains 11 residues. Trimming left V 11 bases short and J 5 bases short, with 12 bases between. CDR1 LNHDA and CDR2 SQIVND come from the germline V gene (reference sequence). The CDR3 loop is CAGRRGYGYTF. The CDR3 nucleotides are TGTGCCGGACGGAGGGGATATGGCTACACCTTC.

The chain couples TRBV7-9 to TRBJ1-6; D uncertain. CDR3 length: 12 amino acids. Trimming cost V 0 bases and J 10 bases, with 4 bases left between them. Germline V gene sequence: CDR1 SEHNR, CDR2 FQNEAQ (reference sequence). The CDR3 nucleotides are TGTGCCAGCAGCTTAGCCGGATCACCCCTCCACTTT. Translation: CASSLAGSPLHF.

The rearrangement uses TRBV18 and TRBJ1-2; D gene ambiguous. Germline CDR1 KGHSH, CDR2 LQKENI. This CDR3 contains 14 residues. Deletions cut 0 bases from V and 8 bases from J, with 13 bases between. The CDR3 DNA is TGTGCCAGCTCACCACCGGAGGCCAGGAAGGGCTACACCTTC. This gives the protein CASSPPEARKGYTF.

V gene TRBV3-1 (or the pseudogene TRBV3-2) combines with J gene TRBJ1-2; 7 bases align to TRBD1. Germline lookup yields CDR1 LGHDT and CDR2 YNNKEL (reference sequence). V lost 4 bases to trimming and J lost 2 bases; unmatched junction nucleotides: 7. The CDR3 extends over 15 amino acids. The CDR3 nucleotides read TGTGCCAGCAGCCCCCGGACAGGAGAGAACTATGGCTACACCTTC. This sequence encodes CASSPRTGENYGYTF.

This chain joins TRBV2 and TRBJ1-5; tentative D call: TRBD1 (5 bases). V lost 7 bases, J lost 3 bases, and 10 bases lay in between. Looked up from germline, CDR1 is SNHLY and CDR2 is FYNNEI. CDR3 size: 13 residues. CDR3 sequence: CASTRQINQPQHF. DNA for the CDR3: TGTGCCAGCACAAGACAGATCAATCAGCCCCAGCATTTT.

The chain employs TRBV18 and TRBJ1-1, with no clear D. This CDR3 is built from 13 residues. V lost 8 bases, J lost 0 bases, and 10 bases lay in between. The germline gives CDR1 KGHSH, CDR2 LQKENI. The DNA for the CDR3 is TGTGCCAGCACAGTAGCCATGAACACTGAAGCTTTCTTT. Translated, it gives CASTVAMNTEAFF.

The CDR3 sequence is CASSVAGAPGNEQFF. The CDR3, as DNA: TGTGCCAGCAGCGTAGCGGGGGCCCCCGGGAATGAGCAGTTCTTC. V usage is TRBV9 and J usage is TRBJ2-1, with D perhaps given as TRBD1 or TRBD2 (6 bases each). V gave up 0 bases and J gave up 7 bases, with 14 bases separating them. The CDR3 totals 15 residues. Germline CDR1 reads SGDLS; CDR2 reads YYNGEE.

The rearrangement joins TRBV3-1 (or the pseudogene TRBV3-2) to TRBJ1-6; D not certain. Between the trimmed V and J ends, which lost 0 bases and 9 bases, there was a span of 18 bases. The germline V gene encodes CDR1 LGHDT and CDR2 YNNKEL (reference sequence). The CDR3 has 17 residues. The CDR3 spells CASSQDWAVSISSPLHF. CDR3 sequence (DNA): TGTGCCAGCAGCCAAGATTGGGCAGTCTCCATTAGTTCACCCCTCCACTTT.

The V call is TRBV7-2, the J call TRBJ1-3, with 12 bases that match TRBD1. The trim removed 9 bases at V and 3 bases at J, leaving 3 bases unmatched. The germline V gene encodes CDR1 SGHTA and CDR2 FQGNSA. This CDR3 has 14 residues. The CDR3 protein is CARGTGGYGNTIYF. The CDR3 nucleotides read TGTGCCAGGGGGACAGGGGGCTATGGAAACACCATATATTTT.

About this clone itself: The identical CDR3 is also encoded by other nucleotide sequences in the sample. This sequence joins TRBV6-5 and TRBJ2-7, with D possibly matching TRBD2 (5 bases). Between the trimmed V and J ends, which lost 8 bases and 0 bases, there was a span of 8 bases. CDR1 and CDR2 from the germline V gene are MNHEY and SVGAGI. This CDR3 spans 12 amino acids. CDR3 region: CASRGNSYEQYF. In nucleotides, the CDR3 is TGTGCCAGCCGAGGGAACTCCTACGAGCAGTACTTC.